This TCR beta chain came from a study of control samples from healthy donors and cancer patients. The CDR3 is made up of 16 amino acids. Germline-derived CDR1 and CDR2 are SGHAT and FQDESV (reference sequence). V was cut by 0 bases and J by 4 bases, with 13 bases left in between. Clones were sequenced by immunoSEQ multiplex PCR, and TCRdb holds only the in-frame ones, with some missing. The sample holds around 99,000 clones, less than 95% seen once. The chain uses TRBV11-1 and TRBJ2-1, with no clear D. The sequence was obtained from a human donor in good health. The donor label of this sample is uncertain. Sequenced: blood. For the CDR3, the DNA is TGTGCCAGCAGCTTAGCGGTCGGCATGACTTACAATGAGCAGTTCTTC. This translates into CASSLAVGMTYNEQFF.